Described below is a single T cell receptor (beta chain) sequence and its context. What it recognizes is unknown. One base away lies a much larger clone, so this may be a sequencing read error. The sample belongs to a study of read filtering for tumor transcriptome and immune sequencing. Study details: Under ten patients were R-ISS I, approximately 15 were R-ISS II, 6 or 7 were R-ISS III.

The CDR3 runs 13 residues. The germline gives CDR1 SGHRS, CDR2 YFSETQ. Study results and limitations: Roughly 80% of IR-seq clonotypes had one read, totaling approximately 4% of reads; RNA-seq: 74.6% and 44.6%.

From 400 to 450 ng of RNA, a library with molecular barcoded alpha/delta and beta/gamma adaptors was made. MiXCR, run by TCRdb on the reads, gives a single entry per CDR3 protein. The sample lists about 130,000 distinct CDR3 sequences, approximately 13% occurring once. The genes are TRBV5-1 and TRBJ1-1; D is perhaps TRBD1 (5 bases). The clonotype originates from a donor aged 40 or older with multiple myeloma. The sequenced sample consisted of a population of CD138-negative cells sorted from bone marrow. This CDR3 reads CAGSIDSNTEAFF. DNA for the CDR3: TGCGCCGGCAGCATCGACAGCAACACTGAAGCTTTCTTT.